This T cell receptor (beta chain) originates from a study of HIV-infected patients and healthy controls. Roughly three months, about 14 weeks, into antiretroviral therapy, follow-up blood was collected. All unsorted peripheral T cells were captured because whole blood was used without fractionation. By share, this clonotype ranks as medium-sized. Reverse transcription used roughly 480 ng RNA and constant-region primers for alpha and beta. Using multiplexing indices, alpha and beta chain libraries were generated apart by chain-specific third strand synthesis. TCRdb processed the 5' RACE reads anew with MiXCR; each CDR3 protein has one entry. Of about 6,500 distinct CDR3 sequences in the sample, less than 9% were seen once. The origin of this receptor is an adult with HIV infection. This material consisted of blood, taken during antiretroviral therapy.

CDR3 coding DNA: TGTGCCAGTAGTATGGGGGGTCGGGCGACCTCCTACAATGAGCAGTTCTTC. It yields the protein CASSMGGRATSYNEQFF. This chain joins TRBV19 and TRBJ2-1, with D possibly TRBD2 on 6 matching bases. This CDR3 spans 17 amino acids. V lost 3 bases and J 0 bases, leaving 15 bases between the germline ends. Germline CDR1 LNHDA, CDR2 SQIVND (reference sequence).